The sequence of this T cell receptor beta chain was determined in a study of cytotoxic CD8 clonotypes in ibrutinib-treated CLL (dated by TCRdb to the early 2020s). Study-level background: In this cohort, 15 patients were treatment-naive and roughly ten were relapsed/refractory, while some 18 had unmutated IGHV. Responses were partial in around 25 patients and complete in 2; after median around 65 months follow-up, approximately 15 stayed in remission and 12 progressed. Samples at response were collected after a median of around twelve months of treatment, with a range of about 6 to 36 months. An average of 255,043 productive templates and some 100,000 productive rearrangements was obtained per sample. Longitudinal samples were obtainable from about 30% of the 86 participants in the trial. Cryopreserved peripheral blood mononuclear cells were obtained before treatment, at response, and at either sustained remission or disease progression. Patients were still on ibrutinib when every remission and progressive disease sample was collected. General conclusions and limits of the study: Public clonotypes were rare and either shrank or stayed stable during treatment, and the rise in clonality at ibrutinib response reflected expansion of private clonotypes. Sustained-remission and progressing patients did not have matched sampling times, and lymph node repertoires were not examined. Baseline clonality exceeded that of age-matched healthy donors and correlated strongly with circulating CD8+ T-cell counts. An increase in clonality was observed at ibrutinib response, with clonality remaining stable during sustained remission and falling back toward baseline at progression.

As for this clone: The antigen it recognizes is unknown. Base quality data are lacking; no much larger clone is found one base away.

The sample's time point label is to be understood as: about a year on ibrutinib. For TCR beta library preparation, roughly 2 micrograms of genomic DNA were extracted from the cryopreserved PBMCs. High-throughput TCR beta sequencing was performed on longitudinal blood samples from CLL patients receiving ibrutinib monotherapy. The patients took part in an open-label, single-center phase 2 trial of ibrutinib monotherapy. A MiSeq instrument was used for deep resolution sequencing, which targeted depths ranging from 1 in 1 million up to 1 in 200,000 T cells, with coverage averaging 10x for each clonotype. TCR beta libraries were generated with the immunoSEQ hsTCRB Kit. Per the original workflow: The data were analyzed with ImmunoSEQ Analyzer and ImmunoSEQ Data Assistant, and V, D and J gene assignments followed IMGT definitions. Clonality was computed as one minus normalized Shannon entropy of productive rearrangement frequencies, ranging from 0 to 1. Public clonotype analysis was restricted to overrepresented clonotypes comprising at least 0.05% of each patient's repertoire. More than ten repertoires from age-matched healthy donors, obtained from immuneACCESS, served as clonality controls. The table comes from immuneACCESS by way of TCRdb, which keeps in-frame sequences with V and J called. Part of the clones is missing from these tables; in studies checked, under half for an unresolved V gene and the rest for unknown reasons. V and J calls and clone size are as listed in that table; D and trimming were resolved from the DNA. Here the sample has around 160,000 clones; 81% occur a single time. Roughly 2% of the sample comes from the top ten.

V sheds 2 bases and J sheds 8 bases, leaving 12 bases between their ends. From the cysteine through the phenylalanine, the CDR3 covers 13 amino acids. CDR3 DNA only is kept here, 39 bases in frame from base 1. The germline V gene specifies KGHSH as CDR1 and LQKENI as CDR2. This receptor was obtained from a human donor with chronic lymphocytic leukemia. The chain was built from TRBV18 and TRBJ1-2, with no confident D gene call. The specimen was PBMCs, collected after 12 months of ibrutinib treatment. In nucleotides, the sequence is TGTGCCAGCTCACCAAGTACCGGGGTCGGCTACACCTTC. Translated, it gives CASSPSTGVGYTF.